This T cell receptor beta chain was sequenced during a study of regulatory T cells in long-lasting Graves disease. Study summary: For a period under 3 months, newly diagnosed Graves' patients had taken antithyroid drugs.

V trimming: 5 bases; J trimming: 4 bases; junction bases outside the gene matches: 10. Germline V lookup: CDR1 SGHTA, CDR2 FQGNSA. CDR3 length equals 16 residues. In building TCR beta libraries, iRepertoire HTBI primers were used together with Arm-PCR of CDR3 regions. In the original workflow: The samples yielded approximately 62 TRBV and around 15 TRBJ segments. Each CDR3 protein is one row after TCRdb ran MiXCR on the multiplex PCR reads. TCRdb, rather than the study authors, made the V and J calls. Among over 300,000 distinct CDR3 sequences listed, around 15% were seen once. Whole-study results and caveats: A greater number of public clonotypes (under 3,000) was shared by persistent patients than by new patients (approximately 1,000).

Time point meaning: newly diagnosed GD, antithyroid drugs for less than 3 months. RNA from PBMCs was the source of the TCR library. Recruitment took place at an endocrinology department in Xi'an, China. This clonotype was recorded at least ten times. Its antigen is not identified. The material sequenced was peripheral blood mononuclear cells (PBMCs), taken at new diagnosis, from a patient treated with antithyroid drugs. The chain has TRBV7-2 and TRBJ1-3; TRBD1 aligns across 8 bases. The source of this sequence is a female donor with Graves disease. The CDR3 spells CASSGNRGAAGNTIYF. In DNA, the CDR3 is TGTGCCAGCAGCGGAAACAGGGGGGCCGCGGGAAACACCATATATTTT.